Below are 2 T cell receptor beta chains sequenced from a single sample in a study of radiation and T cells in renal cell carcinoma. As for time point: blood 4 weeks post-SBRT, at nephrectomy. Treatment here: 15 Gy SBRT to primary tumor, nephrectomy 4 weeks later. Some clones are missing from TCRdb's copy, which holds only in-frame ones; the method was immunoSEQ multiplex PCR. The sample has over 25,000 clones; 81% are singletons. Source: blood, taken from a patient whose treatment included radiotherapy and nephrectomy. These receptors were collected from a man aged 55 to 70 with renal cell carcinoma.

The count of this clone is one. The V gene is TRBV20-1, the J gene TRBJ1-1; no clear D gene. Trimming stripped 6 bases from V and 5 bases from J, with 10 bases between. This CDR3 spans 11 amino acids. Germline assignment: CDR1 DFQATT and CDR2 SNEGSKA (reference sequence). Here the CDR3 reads CSASKRTEAFF. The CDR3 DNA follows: TGCAGTGCCTCGAAGAGGACTGAAGCTTTCTTT.

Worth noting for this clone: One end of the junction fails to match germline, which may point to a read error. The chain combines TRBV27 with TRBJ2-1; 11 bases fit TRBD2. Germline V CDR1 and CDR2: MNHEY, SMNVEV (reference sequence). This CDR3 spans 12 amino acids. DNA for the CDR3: TGTGCCAGCCCGGGCACTAGCGGGAGCCCGATCTTC. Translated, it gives CASPGTSGSPIF.